The 17 T cell receptor beta chains below all came from one sample that was sequenced in a study of molecular identifiers for immune sequencing clone quantification. A single record per CDR3 protein comes from TCRdb applying MiXCR to the PCR reads. The table includes more than 550,000 distinct CDR3 sequences, 25% detected once. The sequenced sample was naive CD8+ T cells from blood, with Jurkat cell RNA spiked in. Subset: FACS-sorted CD8+CD4-CCR7+CD45RA+ naive T cells. The receptors originated from a human donor in good health. Some libraries in this study had Jurkat cell RNA spiked in.

This clonotype was observed at least ten times. The rearrangement uses TRBV7-9 and TRBJ2-3; D not resolved. CDR1 SEHNR and CDR2 FQNEAQ come from the germline V gene (reference sequence). Trimming took off 6 bases at V and 5 bases at J, with 12 bases between the two ends. The CDR3 has 13 residues. Written as DNA, the CDR3 is TGTGCCAGCAGGCCAGCCCAGGTAGATACGCAGTATTTT. This encodes CASRPAQVDTQYF. Using reference TRBV7-9 and TRBJ2-3 for the parts outside the CDR3, the full variable domain is DTGVSQNPRHKITKRGQNVTFRCDPISEHNRLYWYRQTLGQGPEFLTYFQNEAQLEKSRLLSDRFSAERPKGSFSTLEIQRTEQGDSAMYLCASRPAQVDTQYFGPGTRLTVL.

This clonotype showed up many times. The genes are TRBV6-2 or TRBV6-3 and TRBJ2-7; D is possibly TRBD1 (5 bases). CDR3 length: 14 residues. V was cut by 7 bases and J by 2 bases, with 15 bases left in between. The germline CDR1 and CDR2 sequences are MNHEY and SVGEGT. The CDR3, as DNA: TGTGCCAGCACCCCCCCGGACAAAGCCTACGAGCAGTACTTC. Its protein is CASTPPDKAYEQYF.

Regarding this clonotype: Without the conserved terminal phenylalanine or tryptophan, this CDR3 likely stems from a read error. The V gene is TRBV4-1, the J gene TRBJ2-3, with 8 bases lining up with TRBD1. There are 15 residues in the CDR3. V lost 4 bases and J lost 3; bases outside the gene matches: 6. Germline V lookup: CDR1 MGHRA, CDR2 YSYEKL. CDR3 amino acids: CASSPRDRPTDTQYL. The CDR3, as DNA: TGCGCCAGCAGCCCCAGGGACAGGCCAACAGATACGCAGTATTTA.

On this clonotype: It may be a read error: a sequence one base away is much more abundant. The genes are TRBV7-9 and TRBJ2-3, with 9 bases aligning to TRBD2. Germline CDR1 is SEHNR and CDR2 is FQNEAQ (reference sequence). The CDR3 is made up of 14 amino acids. The CDR3 DNA follows: TGTGCCAGCGGTAGCGGGAGTAAGACAGATACGCGGTATTTT. Protein product: CASGSGSKTDTRYF.

This clonotype was observed many times. J is TRBJ1-2 and V is TRBV7-9, with D tentatively TRBD1 (6 bases). From germline, CDR1 is SEHNR and CDR2 FQNEAQ (reference sequence). The germline V and J ends were trimmed by 1 base and 13 bases, with 13 bases remaining between them. The CDR3 has 12 amino acids. In DNA, the CDR3 is TGTGCCAGCAGCTTAGAAGACAGGCGATTCACCTTC. It translates to CASSLEDRRFTF.

This chain connects TRBV14 to TRBJ2-7; D is uncertain. The CDR3 contains 14 residues. The V gene's germline CDR1 is SGHDN and CDR2 FVKESK. Trimming removed 0 bases at V and 2 bases at J, with 8 bases between. CDR3 in DNA: TGTGCCAGCAGCCAAGACCCCTCCGCCTACGAGCAGTACTTC. Translating gives CASSQDPSAYEQYF.

This clonotype was seen just once. Just one base apart from a much larger clone, this may be a read error. This sequence joins TRBV4-1 and TRBJ2-7, with a possible D match to TRBD1 (6 bases). Germline loops: CDR1 MGHRA, CDR2 YSYEKL. This CDR3 comprises 15 residues. Trimming left V 1 base short and J 2 bases short, with 12 bases between. CDR3 sequence: CASSQVPDSPYEQYF. The CDR3 DNA is TGCGCCAGCAGCCAAGTGCCGGACAGCCCCTACGAGCAGTACTTC.

This clonotype came up many times. V and J are TRBV27 and TRBJ1-5; maybe TRBD1 (6 bases). Germline V gene lookup returns CDR1 MNHEY and CDR2 SMNVEV (reference sequence). V lost 2 bases, J lost 3 bases, and 11 bases lay in between. There are 15 residues in the CDR3. In DNA form, the CDR3 reads TGTGCCAGCAGTTTACAGGGGTCGAACAATCAGCCCCAGCATTTT. Translating it yields CASSLQGSNNQPQHF.

The gene calls are TRBV3-2 and TRBJ2-3; TRBD2 was called by the table and not checked on the DNA. TRBV3-2 is a documented pseudogene. The CDR3 extends over 13 amino acids. This chain's CDR3 is CASVTSGPDTQYF. The CDR3 DNA reads as TGTGCCAGCGTGACTAGCGGCCCAGATACGCAGTATTTT.

The chain has TRBV11-3 and TRBJ2-1; possibly TRBD1 or TRBD2 for D (5 bases each). V was clipped by 5 bases and J by 4 bases, with 12 bases between them. From germline, CDR1 is SGHNT and CDR2 YENEEA. CDR3 length: 14 residues. CDR3 in DNA: TGTGCCAGCAGCCCAAGGGACGGGTACAATGAGCAGTTCTTC. Residues: CASSPRDGYNEQFF. The whole variable domain, filled in from reference TRBV11-3 and TRBJ2-1, reads EAGVVQSPRYKIIEKKQPVAFWCNPISGHNTLYWYLQNLGQGPELLIRYENEEAVDDSQLPKDRFSAERLKGVDSTLKIQPAELGDSAVYLCASSPRDGYNEQFFGPGTRLTVL.

With respect to this clonotype: The junction shows a germline mismatch at one end, possibly a read error. V and J are TRBV3-1 and TRBJ2-3; 7 bases map to TRBD2. Germline lookup yields CDR1 LGHDT and CDR2 YNNKEL (reference sequence). The CDR3 totals 16 residues. The CDR3: CARSPPPGLFTDTQYF. The CDR3, as DNA: TGTGCCCGCAGCCCGCCCCCGGGACTATTCACAGATACGCAGTATTTT.

The J gene is TRBJ2-1, the V gene TRBV4-2; 7 bases map to TRBD2. Per germline, CDR1 LGHNA and CDR2 YNFKEQ. This CDR3 is 20 amino acids long. Trimming at V came to 0 bases and at J to 5 bases, leaving 19 bases not matched to a gene. CDR3 sequence (DNA): TGTGCCAGCAGCCAAGAAGACGGGACTACCTATAGGTATTCCAACAATGAGCAGTTCTTC. Its translation is CASSQEDGTTYRYSNNEQFF.

This clonotype was picked up many times. The chain joins TRBV4-3 to TRBJ2-7, with D unresolved. The CDR3 runs 16 residues. V shed 6 bases and J shed 6 bases, with 24 bases lying between them. Germline CDR1 LGHNA, CDR2 YSLEER. The DNA for the CDR3 is TGCGCCAGCAGAAGGAGCGTTGTGAGAGCTGGTGGCGAGCAGTACTTC. It encodes CASRRSVVRAGGEQYF.

In its sample, this clonotype was seen a few times. V and J are TRBV27 and TRBJ2-1; D uncertain. CDR1 is MNHEY and CDR2 is SMNVEV in the germline V gene (reference sequence). V lost 2 bases and J 5 bases, leaving 13 bases between the germline ends. The CDR3 extends over 15 amino acids. CDR3 coding DNA: TGTGCCAGCAGTTTAATGCGTCAGAGAGACAATGAGCAGTTCTTC. Protein product: CASSLMRQRDNEQFF.

This clonotype came up many times. V usage is TRBV24-1 and J usage is TRBJ2-4, with D tentatively TRBD1 or TRBD2 (5 bases each). The CDR3 is 16 residues long. Germline CDR1 is KGHDR and CDR2 is SFDVKD. V dropped 3 bases and J dropped 3 bases, with 14 bases sitting between them. CDR3 region: CATSDPRGLFKNIQYF. DNA for the CDR3: TGTGCCACCAGTGATCCCCGGGGCCTTTTCAAAAACATTCAGTACTTC.

The chain recombines TRBV7-9 with TRBJ1-1; 8 bases are shared with TRBD1. V lost 7 bases, J lost 2 bases, and 6 bases stayed unmatched. This CDR3 has 14 amino acids. In germline, CDR1 is SEHNR, CDR2 FQNEAQ (reference sequence). CDR3 sequence (DNA): TGTGCCAGCACCTGGGACAGGACTAACACTGAAGCTTTCTTT. Protein product: CASTWDRTNTEAFF.

Ten or more counts support this clonotype. This chain joins TRBV4-2 and TRBJ2-3, with D uncertain. In germline, CDR1 is LGHNA, CDR2 YNFKEQ. The V and J ends lost 0 bases and 1 base respectively, with 8 bases between them. This CDR3 spans 15 amino acids. The CDR3 DNA reads TGTGCCAGCAGCCAAGAAAACTACCGCACAGATACGCAGTATTTT. It specifies CASSQENYRTDTQYF.